This T cell receptor beta chain was captured in a study of PD-1 blockade in classical Hodgkin lymphoma. Profiling relied on immunoSEQ multiplex PCR, and the TCRdb table lists in-frame clones only, not all of them. This sample has about 46,000 clones, with about three quarters found just once. This CDR3 spans 14 amino acids. Germline-derived CDR1 and CDR2 are SGHRS and YFSETQ. After removal of 3 bases from V and 6 bases from J, the junction contained 5 bases not matched to a gene. This clone occurred once. All patients relapsed after autologous stem cell transplantation, and brentuximab vedotin exposure varied. Patients showed best responses of complete response, partial response or progressive disease.

The clonotype comes from a human donor with classical Hodgkin lymphoma. The sequences come from peripheral blood mononuclear cells (PBMCs), collected at baseline. V usage is TRBV5-1 and J usage is TRBJ2-1; 8 nucleotides agree with TRBD1. The CDR3 here is CASSSQGAFNEQFF. The CDR3 bases are TGCGCCAGCAGCTCCCAGGGGGCGTTCAATGAGCAGTTCTTC.